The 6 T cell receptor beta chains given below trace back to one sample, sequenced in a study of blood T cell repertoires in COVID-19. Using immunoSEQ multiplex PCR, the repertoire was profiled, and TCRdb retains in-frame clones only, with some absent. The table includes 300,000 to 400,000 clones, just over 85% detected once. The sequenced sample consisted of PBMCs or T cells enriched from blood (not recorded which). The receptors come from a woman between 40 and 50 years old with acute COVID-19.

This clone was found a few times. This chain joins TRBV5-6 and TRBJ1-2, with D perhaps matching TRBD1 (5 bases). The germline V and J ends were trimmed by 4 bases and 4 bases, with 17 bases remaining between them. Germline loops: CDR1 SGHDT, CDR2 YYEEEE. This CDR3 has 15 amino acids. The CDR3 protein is CASSPDTGYIYGYTF. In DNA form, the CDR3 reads TGTGCCAGCAGCCCGGACACCGGATACATCTATGGCTACACCTTC.

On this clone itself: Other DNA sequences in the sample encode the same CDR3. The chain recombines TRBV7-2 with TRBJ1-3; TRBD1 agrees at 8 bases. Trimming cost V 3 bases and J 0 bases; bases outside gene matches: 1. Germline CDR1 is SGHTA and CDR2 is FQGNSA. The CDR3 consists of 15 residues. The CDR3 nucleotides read TGTGCCAGCAGCTTGGACAGGGCCTCTGGAAACACCATATATTTT. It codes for CASSLDRASGNTIYF.

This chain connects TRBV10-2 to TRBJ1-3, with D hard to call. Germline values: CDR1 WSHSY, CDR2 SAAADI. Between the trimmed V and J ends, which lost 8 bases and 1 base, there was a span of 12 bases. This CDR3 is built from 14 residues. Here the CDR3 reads CASGEVVSGNTIYF. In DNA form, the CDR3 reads TGCGCCAGCGGAGAGGTGGTTTCTGGAAACACCATATATTTT.

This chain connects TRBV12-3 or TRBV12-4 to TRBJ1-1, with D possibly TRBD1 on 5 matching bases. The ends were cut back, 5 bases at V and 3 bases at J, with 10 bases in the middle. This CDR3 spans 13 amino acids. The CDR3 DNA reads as TGTGCCAGCAGTCCGACAGCCCACACTGAAGCTTTCTTT. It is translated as CASSPTAHTEAFF.

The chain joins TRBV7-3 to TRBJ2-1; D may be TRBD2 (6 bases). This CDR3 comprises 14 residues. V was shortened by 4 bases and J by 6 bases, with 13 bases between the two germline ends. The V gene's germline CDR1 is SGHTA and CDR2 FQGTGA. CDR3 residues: CASSSDRGSNEQFF. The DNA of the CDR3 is TGTGCCAGCAGCTCGGACCGGGGGAGCAATGAGCAGTTCTTC. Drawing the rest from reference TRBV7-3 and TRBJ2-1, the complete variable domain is GAGVSQTPSNKVTEKGKYVELRCDPISGHTALYWYRQSLGQGPEFLIYFQGTGAADDSGLPNDRFFAVRPEGSVSTLKIQRTERGDSAVYLCASSSDRGSNEQFFGPGTRLTVL.

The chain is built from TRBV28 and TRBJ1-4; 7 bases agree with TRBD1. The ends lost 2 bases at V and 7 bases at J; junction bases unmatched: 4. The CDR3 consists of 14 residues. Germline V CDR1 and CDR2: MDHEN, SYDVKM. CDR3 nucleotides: TGTGCCAGCAGTTTAGTACAGGGGTTTGAAAAACTGTTTTTT. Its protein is CASSLVQGFEKLFF. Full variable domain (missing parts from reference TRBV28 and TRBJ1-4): DVKVTQSSRYLVKRTGEKVFLECVQDMDHENMFWYRQDPGLGLRLIYFSYDVKMKEKGDIPEGYSVSREKKERFSLILESASTNQTSMYLCASSLVQGFEKLFFGSGTQLSVL.